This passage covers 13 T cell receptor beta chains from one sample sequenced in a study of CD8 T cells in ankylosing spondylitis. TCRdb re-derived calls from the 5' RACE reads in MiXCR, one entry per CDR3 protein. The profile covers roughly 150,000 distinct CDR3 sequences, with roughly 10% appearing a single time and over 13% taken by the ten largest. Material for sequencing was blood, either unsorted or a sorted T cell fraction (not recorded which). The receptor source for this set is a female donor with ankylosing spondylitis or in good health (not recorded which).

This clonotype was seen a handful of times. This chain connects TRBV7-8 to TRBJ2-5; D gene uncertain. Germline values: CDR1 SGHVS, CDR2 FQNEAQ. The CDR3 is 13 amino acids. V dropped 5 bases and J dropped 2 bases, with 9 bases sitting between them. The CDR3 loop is CASSQIIQETQYF. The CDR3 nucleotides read TGTGCCAGCAGCCAAATAATACAAGAGACCCAGTACTTC.

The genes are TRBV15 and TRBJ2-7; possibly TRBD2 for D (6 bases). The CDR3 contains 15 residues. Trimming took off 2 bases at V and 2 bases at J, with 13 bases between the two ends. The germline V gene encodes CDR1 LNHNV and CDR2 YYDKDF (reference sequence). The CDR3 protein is CATSRSLGGTYEQYF. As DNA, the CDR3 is TGTGCCACCAGCAGATCCCTTGGCGGGACCTACGAGCAGTACTTC. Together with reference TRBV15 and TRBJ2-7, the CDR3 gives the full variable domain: DAMVIQNPRYQVTQFGKPVTLSCSQTLNHNVMYWYQQKSSQAPKLLFHYYDKDFNNEADTPDNFQSRRPNTSFCFLDIRSPGLGDTAMYLCATSRSLGGTYEQYFGPGTRLTVT.

CDR3 sequence reads: CASSLVLGEQYF. CDR3 nucleotide sequence: TGTGCCAGCAGCCTAGTTTTAGGCGAGCAGTACTTC. V gene TRBV5-5 combines with J gene TRBJ2-7; D unclear. Germline-derived CDR1 and CDR2 are SGHKS and YYEKEE (reference sequence). V dropped 4 bases and J dropped 6 bases, with 11 bases sitting between them. The CDR3 sequence is 12 residues long.

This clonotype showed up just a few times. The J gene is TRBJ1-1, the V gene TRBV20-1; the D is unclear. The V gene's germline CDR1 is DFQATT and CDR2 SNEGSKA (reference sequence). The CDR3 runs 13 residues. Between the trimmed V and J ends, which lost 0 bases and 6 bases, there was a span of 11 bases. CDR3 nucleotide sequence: TGCAGTGCTAGAGATCTGGAGGGCCCTGAAGCTTTCTTT. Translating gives CSARDLEGPEAFF.

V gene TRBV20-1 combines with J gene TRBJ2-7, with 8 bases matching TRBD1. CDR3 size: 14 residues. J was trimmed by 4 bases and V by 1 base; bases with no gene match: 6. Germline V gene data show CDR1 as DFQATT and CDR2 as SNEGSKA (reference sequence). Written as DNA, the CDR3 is TGCAGTGCTAGAGGGGGGGACAGGCTATACGAGCAGTACTTC. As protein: CSARGGDRLYEQYF.

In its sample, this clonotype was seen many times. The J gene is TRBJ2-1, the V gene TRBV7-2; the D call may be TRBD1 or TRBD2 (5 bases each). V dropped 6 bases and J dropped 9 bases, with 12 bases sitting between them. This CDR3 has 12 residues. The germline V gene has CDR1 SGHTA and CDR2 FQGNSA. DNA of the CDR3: TGTGCCAGCAGTTCGAGGGGAGCTGAGCAGTTCTTC. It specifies CASSSRGAEQFF.

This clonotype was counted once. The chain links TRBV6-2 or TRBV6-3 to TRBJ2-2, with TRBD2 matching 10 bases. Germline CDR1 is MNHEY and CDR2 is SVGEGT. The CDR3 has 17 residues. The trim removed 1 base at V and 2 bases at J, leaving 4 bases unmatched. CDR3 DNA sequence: TGTGCCAGCAGTTACTTAGCGGGAGGTAGAAACACCGGGGAGCTGTTTTTT. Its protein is CASSYLAGGRNTGELFF.

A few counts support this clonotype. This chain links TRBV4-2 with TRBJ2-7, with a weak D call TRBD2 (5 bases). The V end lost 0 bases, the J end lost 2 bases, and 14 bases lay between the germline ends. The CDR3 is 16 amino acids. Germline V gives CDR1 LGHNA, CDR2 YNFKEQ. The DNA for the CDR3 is TGTGCCAGCAGCCAAGAGTCTTTGGGAGAAGCCTACGAGCAGTACTTC. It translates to CASSQESLGEAYEQYF.

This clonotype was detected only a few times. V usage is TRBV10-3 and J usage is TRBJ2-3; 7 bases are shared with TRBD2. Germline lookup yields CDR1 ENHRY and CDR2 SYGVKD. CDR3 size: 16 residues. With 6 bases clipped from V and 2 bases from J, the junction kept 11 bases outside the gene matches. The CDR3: CAIRPLADPHTDTQYF. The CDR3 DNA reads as TGTGCCATCAGGCCCCTAGCGGACCCCCACACAGATACGCAGTATTTT.

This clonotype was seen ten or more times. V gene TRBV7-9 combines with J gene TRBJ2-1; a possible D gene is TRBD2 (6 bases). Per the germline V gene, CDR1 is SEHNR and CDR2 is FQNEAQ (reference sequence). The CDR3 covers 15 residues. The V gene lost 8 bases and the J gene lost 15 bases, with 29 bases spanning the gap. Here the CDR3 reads CASPQDGLPPARGFF. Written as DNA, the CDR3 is TGTGCCAGCCCCCAAGACGGACTACCCCCAGCTAGGGGGTTCTTC. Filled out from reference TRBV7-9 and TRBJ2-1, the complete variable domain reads DTGVSQNPRHKITKRGQNVTFRCDPISEHNRLYWYRQTLGQGPEFLTYFQNEAQLEKSRLLSDRFSAERPKGSFSTLEIQRTEQGDSAMYLCASPQDGLPPARGFFGPGTRLTVL.

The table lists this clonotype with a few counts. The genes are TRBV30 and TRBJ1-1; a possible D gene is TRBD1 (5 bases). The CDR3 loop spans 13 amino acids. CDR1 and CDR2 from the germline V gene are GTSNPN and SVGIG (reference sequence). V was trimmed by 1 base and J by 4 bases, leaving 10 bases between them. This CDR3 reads CAWSDQGSTEAFF. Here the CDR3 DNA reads TGTGCCTGGAGTGATCAGGGATCCACTGAAGCTTTCTTT.

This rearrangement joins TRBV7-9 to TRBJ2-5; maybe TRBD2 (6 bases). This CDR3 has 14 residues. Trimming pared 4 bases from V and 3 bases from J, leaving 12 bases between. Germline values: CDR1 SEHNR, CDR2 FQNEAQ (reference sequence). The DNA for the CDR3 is TGTGCCAGCAGCTCCAGGACTAAGAAAGAGACCCAGTACTTC. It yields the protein CASSSRTKKETQYF.

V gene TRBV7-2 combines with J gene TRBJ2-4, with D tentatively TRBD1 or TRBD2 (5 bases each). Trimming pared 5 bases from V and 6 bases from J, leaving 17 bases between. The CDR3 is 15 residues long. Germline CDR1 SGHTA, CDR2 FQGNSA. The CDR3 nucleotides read TGTGCCAGCAGCGATAGGGGACCCCCGGCAAACATTCAGTACTTC. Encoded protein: CASSDRGPPANIQYF.